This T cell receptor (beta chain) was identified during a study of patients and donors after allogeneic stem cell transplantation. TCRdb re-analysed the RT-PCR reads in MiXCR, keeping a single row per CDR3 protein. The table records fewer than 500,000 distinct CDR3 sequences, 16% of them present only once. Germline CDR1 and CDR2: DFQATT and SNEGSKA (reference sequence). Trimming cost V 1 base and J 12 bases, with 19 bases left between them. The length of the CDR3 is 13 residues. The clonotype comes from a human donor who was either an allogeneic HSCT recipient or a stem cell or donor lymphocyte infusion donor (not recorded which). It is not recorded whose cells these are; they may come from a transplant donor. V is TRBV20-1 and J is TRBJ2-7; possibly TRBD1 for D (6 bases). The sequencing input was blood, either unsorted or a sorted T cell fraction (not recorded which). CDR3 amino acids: CSARGNRDTVTYF. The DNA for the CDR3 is TGCAGTGCTAGAGGGAACCGGGACACCGTAACGTACTTC.